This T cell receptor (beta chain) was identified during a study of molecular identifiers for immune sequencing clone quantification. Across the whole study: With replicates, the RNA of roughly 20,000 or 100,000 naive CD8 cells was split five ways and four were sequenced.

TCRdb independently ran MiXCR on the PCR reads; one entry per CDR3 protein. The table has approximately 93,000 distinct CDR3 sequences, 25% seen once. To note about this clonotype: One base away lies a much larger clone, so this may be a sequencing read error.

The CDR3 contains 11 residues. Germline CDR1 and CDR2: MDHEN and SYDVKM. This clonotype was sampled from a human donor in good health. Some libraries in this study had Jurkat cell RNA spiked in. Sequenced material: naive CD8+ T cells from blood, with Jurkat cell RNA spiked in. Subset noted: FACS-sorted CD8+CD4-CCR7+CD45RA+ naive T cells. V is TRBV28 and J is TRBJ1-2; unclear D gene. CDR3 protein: CASSLHNGYAF. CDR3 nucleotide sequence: TGTGCCAGCAGTTTGCACAATGGCTACGCCTTC.